The 16 T cell receptor beta chains given below trace back to one sample, sequenced in a study of control samples from healthy donors and cancer patients. TCRdb keeps only in-frame clones here, not all; method: immunoSEQ multiplex PCR. The sample has 150,000 to 200,000 clones, 80% to 95% seen once. Material for sequencing was blood. Every receptor here comes from a man aged 18 to 29 in good health.

This rearrangement joins TRBV5-1 to TRBJ2-1; 7 bases are shared with TRBD1. CDR3 length: 15 residues. The trim removed 0 bases at V and 4 bases at J, leaving 4 bases unmatched. The germline V gene has CDR1 SGHRS and CDR2 YFSETQ. CDR3 in DNA: TGCGCCAGCAGCTTGGTACAGGGGCCGTACAATGAGCAGTTCTTC. Translating gives CASSLVQGPYNEQFF.

The chain links TRBV5-1 to TRBJ1-6; TRBD1 is a possible D gene (5 bases). V shed 4 bases and J shed 7 bases, with 6 bases lying between them. The CDR3 length is 12 residues. Per germline, CDR1 SGHRS and CDR2 YFSETQ. For the CDR3, the DNA is TGCGCCAGCAGCAGGGACAATTCACCCCTCCACTTT. Protein sequence: CASSRDNSPLHF.

This clone has a single count. The chain has TRBV12-3 or TRBV12-4 and TRBJ2-3; unclear D gene. The CDR3 is 12 amino acids. The germline V and J ends were trimmed by 3 bases and 11 bases, with 12 bases remaining between them. The CDR3 sequence: CASSFNPIEQYF. In DNA, the CDR3 is TGTGCCAGCAGTTTCAACCCCATAGAGCAGTATTTT.

The chain couples TRBV30 to TRBJ2-3; 16 bases are a match to TRBD2. With V trimmed by 2 bases and J by 9 bases, 11 bases remained unmatched. Germline V gives CDR1 GTSNPN, CDR2 SVGIG (reference sequence). The CDR3 extends over 17 amino acids. This CDR3 is CAWSPLPGLAGGGTQYF. The CDR3 nucleotides read TGTGCCTGGAGTCCCCTACCGGGACTAGCGGGGGGGGGAACGCAGTATTTT.

This rearrangement joins TRBV5-1 to TRBJ2-3; no definite D call. This CDR3 comprises 15 residues. Trimming took 1 base from V and 6 from J, leaving 15 bases between them. The germline V gene has CDR1 SGHRS and CDR2 YFSETQ. CDR3 in amino acids: CASSLIVGPQDTQYF. The DNA of the CDR3 is TGCGCCAGCAGCTTGATCGTCGGTCCCCAGGATACGCAGTATTTT. The complete variable domain, with remaining parts taken from reference TRBV5-1 and TRBJ2-3, reads KAGVTQTPRYLIKTRGQQVTLSCSPISGHRSVSWYQQTPGQGLQFLFEYFSETQRNKGNFPGRFSGRQFSNSRSEMNVSTLELGDSALYLCASSLIVGPQDTQYFGPGTRLTVL.

This chain joins TRBV27 and TRBJ2-2; no reliable D call. The CDR3 runs 13 residues. V was pared by 6 bases and J by 0 bases, with 5 bases between. Germline loops: CDR1 MNHEY, CDR2 SMNVEV (reference sequence). The DNA for the CDR3 is TGTGCCAGCAGGGATACGAACACCGGGGAGCTGTTTTTT. Amino acids: CASRDTNTGELFF.

This clone was counted a single time. This chain links TRBV24-1 with TRBJ2-5, with 7 bases identical to TRBD1. The CDR3 consists of 17 residues. Trimming removed 5 bases from V and 1 base from J; junction bases left unmatched: 12. Germline V lookup: CDR1 KGHDR, CDR2 SFDVKD. DNA of the CDR3: TGTGCCACCAGTGGACCCCAAGGGACAGCCATCCAAGAGACCCAGTACTTC. This codes for CATSGPQGTAIQETQYF.

The chain recombines TRBV28 with TRBJ1-1, with D possibly being TRBD1 (5 bases). There are 14 residues in the CDR3. Germline values: CDR1 MDHEN, CDR2 SYDVKM. V dropped 7 bases and J dropped 4 bases, with 16 bases sitting between them. The CDR3 region is CASTPPGAVTEAFF. The CDR3, as DNA: TGTGCCAGCACCCCCCCCGGGGCAGTCACTGAAGCTTTCTTT.

The chain carries TRBV6-5 and TRBJ1-1; D ambiguous. The CDR3 length is 15 residues. Trimming stripped 1 base from V and 1 base from J, with 10 bases between. Germline assignment: CDR1 MNHEY and CDR2 SVGAGI. CDR3 DNA sequence: TGTGCCAGCAGTTACTACCCTACTGCGAACACTGAAGCTTTCTTT. Encoded protein: CASSYYPTANTEAFF.

The V gene is TRBV10-3, the J gene TRBJ2-3; 12 nucleotides match TRBD2. This CDR3 has 15 residues. Germline assignment: CDR1 ENHRY and CDR2 SYGVKD. V lost 6 bases to trimming and J lost 4 bases; unmatched junction nucleotides: 5. The CDR3 DNA reads TGTGCCATCAGCACTAGCGGGGGGCCCCCAGATACGCAGTATTTT. Its protein is CAISTSGGPPDTQYF.

The chain recombines TRBV6-5 with TRBJ1-6; possibly TRBD1 for D (5 bases). Germline-derived CDR1 and CDR2 are MNHEY and SVGAGI. CDR3 length: 13 amino acids. The V end lost 4 bases, the J end lost 7 bases, and 8 bases lay between the germline ends. The CDR3 DNA reads as TGTGCCAGCAGTTGGGACGGCAATTCACCCCTCCACTTT. Amino acids: CASSWDGNSPLHF.

The chain joins TRBV5-1 to TRBJ2-1; perhaps TRBD1 as D (6 bases). The CDR3 runs 11 residues. The V and J ends lost 0 bases and 14 bases respectively, with 9 bases between them. Germline V gene data show CDR1 as SGHRS and CDR2 as YFSETQ. The CDR3: CASSLEQGKFF. As DNA, the CDR3 is TGCGCCAGCAGCTTGGAGCAGGGGAAGTTCTTC.

The chain carries TRBV6-1 and TRBJ1-4; perhaps TRBD1 as D (6 bases). Deletions cut 3 bases from V and 5 bases from J, with 10 bases between. Germline-derived CDR1 and CDR2 are MNHNS and SASEGT. This CDR3 has 14 amino acids. The CDR3 DNA sequence: TGTGCCAGCAGTGATGGACAGATGAATGAAAAACTGTTTTTT. Residues: CASSDGQMNEKLFF.

A word on this clone: A junction end diverges from the germline sequence, so it may reflect a read error. J is TRBJ1-2 and V is TRBV5-1; 8 nucleotides line up with TRBD1. CDR1 SGHRS and CDR2 YFSETQ come from the germline V gene. The length of the CDR3 is 14 residues. This chain's CDR3 is CASSFQGAEGGYIF. The CDR3, as DNA: TGCGCCAGCAGCTTTCAGGGGGCTGAGGGTGGCTACATCTTC.

This clone is a singleton in its sample. J is TRBJ2-1 and V is TRBV11-3, with TRBD2 identical over 8 bases. V shed 3 bases and J 9 bases; nucleotides not matched to a gene: 1. This CDR3 is built from 12 residues. Germline CDR1 and CDR2: SGHNT and YENEEA. For the CDR3, the DNA is TGTGCCAGCAGCTTTCGGGGGGGTGAGCAGTTCTTC. Amino acid sequence: CASSFRGGEQFF.

V usage is TRBV10-2 and J usage is TRBJ2-7; 10 nucleotides match TRBD1. V shed 4 bases and J 3 bases; nucleotides not matched to a gene: 6. Looked up from germline, CDR1 is WSHSY and CDR2 is SAAADI. CDR3 length: 15 residues. This CDR3 is CASSAPGTGVYEQYF. The CDR3 DNA reads TGCGCCAGCAGTGCCCCCGGGACAGGGGTCTACGAGCAGTACTTC.